This T cell receptor (beta chain) emerged from a study of identical twins. Study-wide points: Modeled out-of-frame TCR alpha sharing in monozygotic twins fell below observed levels.

Comment on this clonotype: What it recognizes is unknown.

TCRdb reprocessed the 5' RACE reads via MiXCR and lists one record per CDR3 protein. Of hundreds of thousands of distinct CDR3 sequences listed, about 20% are singletons. This same sample was also part of a study on T cells expressing NK-cell markers. That source adds: Sorted T-cell subsets CD3+CD56+NKG2C+, CD3+CD56+NKG2C- and CD3+CD56-NKG2C+ were TCR beta-sequenced. Alpha-beta TCR T cells were the sole sorting target in several experiments, owing to an anti-gamma-delta TCR antibody.

This clonotype was sampled from a woman aged 18-29 years in good health. Sequencing was performed on PBMCs.

CDR3 DNA: TGCAGCGCCGCCGGGACAGGGGAAGATGTAGATACGCAGTATTTT. Residues: CSAAGTGEDVDTQYF. The genes are TRBV29-1 and TRBJ2-3; TRBD1 matches 10 bases. The CDR3 loop spans 15 amino acids. The germline V gene has CDR1 SQVTM and CDR2 ANQGSEA. The V gene end was trimmed by 7 bases and the J gene end by 5 bases; junction bases not matched to a gene: 12.